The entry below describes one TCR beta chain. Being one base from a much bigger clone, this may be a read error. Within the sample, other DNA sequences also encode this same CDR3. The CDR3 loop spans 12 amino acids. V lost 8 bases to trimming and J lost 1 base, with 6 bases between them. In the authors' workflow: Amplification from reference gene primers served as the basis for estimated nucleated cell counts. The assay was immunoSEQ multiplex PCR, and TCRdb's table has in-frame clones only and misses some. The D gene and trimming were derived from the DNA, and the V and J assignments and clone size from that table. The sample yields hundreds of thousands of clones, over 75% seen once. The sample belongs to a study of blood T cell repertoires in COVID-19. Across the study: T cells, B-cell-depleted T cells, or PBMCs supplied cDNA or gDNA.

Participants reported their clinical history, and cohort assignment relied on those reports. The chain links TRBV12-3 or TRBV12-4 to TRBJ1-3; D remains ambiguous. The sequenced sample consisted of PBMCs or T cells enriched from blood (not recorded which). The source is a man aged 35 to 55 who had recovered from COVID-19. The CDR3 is CASGISGNTIYF. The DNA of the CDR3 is TGTGCCAGCGGCATTTCTGGAAACACCATATATTTT.